This T cell receptor beta chain was identified during a study of blood T cell repertoires in COVID-19. The overall study: Spain, Italy and the United States supplied samples that represented acute and convalescent COVID-19. PBMCs, B-cell-depleted T cells, or T cells provided the cDNA or gDNA that made up the material.

Trimming took 3 bases from V and 4 from J; bases not matched to a gene: 2. From germline, CDR1 is LNHDA and CDR2 SQIVND (reference sequence). CDR3 size: 14 residues. In the source study's methods: From reference gene primer amplification, estimates of nucleated cell counts were derived. The data were produced by immunoSEQ multiplex PCR, yet TCRdb's version contains in-frame clones alone and is incomplete. V and J calls and clone size are copied from that table; D and trimming were computed from the DNA. This sample has around 15,000 clones, with 65% to 85% found just once. The source of this sequence is a human donor in a cohort sampled during active COVID-19. This chain links TRBV19 with TRBJ2-5, with 10 bases that match TRBD1. Sequences were obtained from peripheral blood. The CDR3 loop is CASSIRQGAETQYF. In DNA, the CDR3 is TGTGCCAGTAGTATCAGACAGGGGGCAGAGACCCAGTACTTC.